Shown below are 24 T cell receptor beta chains from a single sample sequenced in a study of cytomegalovirus exposure and HLA in healthy donors. Amplification used 60 Vbeta primers and 13 Jbeta primers. Clones were read by immunoSEQ multiplex PCR, and TCRdb kept only the in-frame ones, dropping some. The sample yields about 190,000 clones, roughly 75% seen once. The sequenced material came from PBMCs. These receptors originate from a young man in good health and CMV-seropositive.

This chain joins TRBV11-3 and TRBJ1-4; D is uncertain. Germline V gene data show CDR1 as SGHNT and CDR2 as YENEEA. The CDR3 sequence is 14 residues long. V was shortened by 5 bases and J by 3 bases, with 10 bases between the two germline ends. The CDR3 protein is CASSQGGPNEKLFF. In DNA, the CDR3 is TGTGCCAGCAGCCAAGGAGGGCCTAATGAAAAACTGTTTTTT. Full variable domain (remainder filled in from reference TRBV11-3 and TRBJ1-4): EAGVVQSPRYKIIEKKQPVAFWCNPISGHNTLYWYLQNLGQGPELLIRYENEEAVDDSQLPKDRFSAERLKGVDSTLKIQPAELGDSAVYLCASSQGGPNEKLFFGSGTQLSVL.

The rearrangement links TRBV7-3 to TRBJ2-1, with 10 bases lining up with TRBD2. Germline CDR1 SGHTA, CDR2 FQGTGA. CDR3 length equals 18 residues. V shed 1 base and J 4 bases; nucleotides not matched to a gene: 10. CDR3 DNA sequence: TGTGCCAGCAGCTTAAGTGGACTAGCGGAGGCGGGGTACAATGAGCAGTTCTTC. As protein: CASSLSGLAEAGYNEQFF.

This clone has a handful of counts. The rearrangement uses TRBV5-1 and TRBJ2-5; 8 bases fit TRBD2. The CDR3 length is 16 residues. V shed 4 bases and J 1 base; nucleotides not matched to a gene: 9. Germline lookup yields CDR1 SGHRS and CDR2 YFSETQ. CDR3 amino acids: CASSPGVAGPQETQYF. The CDR3 nucleotides are TGCGCCAGCAGCCCCGGAGTAGCGGGGCCCCAAGAGACCCAGTACTTC.

The chain combines TRBV6-1 with TRBJ2-1; 15 bases map to TRBD2. The germline V gene encodes CDR1 MNHNS and CDR2 SASEGT. The CDR3 sequence is 15 residues long. V was clipped by 1 base and J by 8 bases; unmatched bases: 0. CDR3 DNA: TGTGCCAGCAGTGAAGGGACTAGCGGGGGGGATGAGCAGTTCTTC. Protein: CASSEGTSGGDEQFF.

The sample holds one count of this clone. The gene calls are TRBV27 and TRBJ2-7; a possible D gene is TRBD2 (5 bases). V was shortened by 2 bases and J by 2 bases, with 19 bases between the two germline ends. This CDR3 spans 17 amino acids. From germline, CDR1 is MNHEY and CDR2 SMNVEV (reference sequence). CDR3 protein: CASSLLGEGPRTYEQYF. The DNA of the CDR3 is TGTGCCAGCAGTTTACTAGGAGAGGGCCCCCGCACCTACGAGCAGTACTTC.

The table lists this clone with a count of one. Its ends do not fully match the called genes, so a read error is possible. V is TRBV7-7 and J is TRBJ2-1; TRBD2 matches at 8 bases. Germline lookup yields CDR1 SSHAT and CDR2 FNYEAQ (reference sequence). CDR3 length equals 14 residues. For the CDR3, the DNA is TGTGCTAGCAGCCCCAGCGGGAGAAGCGATGAGCAGTTCTTC. It translates to CASSPSGRSDEQFF.

The rearrangement joins TRBV6-5 to TRBJ2-1, with D possibly being TRBD2 (6 bases). Germline V CDR1 and CDR2: MNHEY, SVGAGI. The CDR3 spans 14 residues. V was trimmed by 2 bases and J by 8 bases, leaving 13 bases between them. The CDR3 DNA follows: TGTGCCAGCAGTTACGGTAGCGGCGCCTATGAGCAGTTCTTC. This gives the protein CASSYGSGAYEQFF.

The CDR3 spells CASSLAQGNTGELFF. CDR3 DNA sequence: TGTGCCAGCAGCTTAGCACAGGGAAACACCGGGGAGCTGTTTTTT. The chain employs TRBV7-6 and TRBJ2-2; D possibly corresponds to TRBD1 (6 bases). The CDR3 has 15 amino acids. In germline, CDR1 is SGHVS, CDR2 FNYEAQ. Trimming stripped 0 bases from V and 2 bases from J, with 7 bases between.

The chain couples TRBV29-1 to TRBJ2-1, with D tentatively TRBD2 (5 bases). CDR3 length equals 17 residues. Germline V gene data show CDR1 as SQVTM and CDR2 as ANQGSEA. Trimming removed 3 bases at V and 4 bases at J, with 22 bases between. CDR3 nucleotides: TGCAGCGTTGACCCGCTACTAGGTTCGGTTAGGTACAATGAGCAGTTCTTC. Translated: CSVDPLLGSVRYNEQFF.

This chain uses TRBV7-3 with TRBJ2-6, with D possibly being TRBD1 (6 bases). CDR3 length equals 15 residues. Germline values: CDR1 SGHTA, CDR2 FQGTGA. V was cut by 3 bases and J by 4 bases, with 10 bases left in between. CDR3 region: CASSFTGTGANVLTF. The CDR3 nucleotides are TGTGCCAGCAGCTTCACAGGGACCGGGGCCAACGTCCTGACTTTC.

Points on this clone: One end of the junction is discordant with germline, which a read error may explain. This rearrangement joins TRBV7-9 to TRBJ2-2; 7 nucleotides align to TRBD2. CDR3 length: 16 amino acids. The germline gives CDR1 SEHNR, CDR2 FQNEAQ (reference sequence). The CDR3 reads CSSSLARSGYTGELFF. The CDR3, as DNA: TGTTCCAGCAGCTTAGCGCGTAGCGGGTACACCGGGGAGCTGTTTTTT. The variable domain in full, with the rest retrieved from reference TRBV7-9 and TRBJ2-2, is DTGVSQNPRHKITKRGQNVTFRCDPISEHNRLYWYRQTLGQGPEFLTYFQNEAQLEKSRLLSDRFSAERPKGSFSTLEIQRTEQGDSAMYLCSSSLARSGYTGELFFGEGSRLTVL.

The DNA for the CDR3 is TGTGCCAGCACCAAAAGCGGGGGAACAGATACGCAGTATTTT. Its translation: CASTKSGGTDTQYF. V gene TRBV28 combines with J gene TRBJ2-3, with 8 bases identical to TRBD2. Trimming removed 7 bases from V and 3 bases from J; junction bases left unmatched: 6. The CDR3 loop spans 14 amino acids. Germline CDR1 MDHEN, CDR2 SYDVKM.

This clone was seen more than once but under ten times. The CDR3 sequence is CASVGRSEQYF. The CDR3 DNA sequence: TGTGCTAGTGTGGGCAGATCCGAGCAGTACTTC. V gene TRBV12-5 combines with J gene TRBJ2-7; D ambiguous. CDR1 is LGHNT, CDR2 FRNRAP, per germline. The CDR3 is 11 amino acids. The V end lost 7 bases, the J end lost 6 bases, and 10 bases lay between the germline ends.

This clone was seen only once. The genes are TRBV2 and TRBJ2-7; unclear D gene. With 3 bases removed from V and 2 bases from J, the gap between germline ends came to 8 bases. This CDR3 contains 13 residues. Germline V gives CDR1 SNHLY, CDR2 FYNNEI. CDR3 region: CASSEVPTYEQYF. In DNA, the CDR3 is TGTGCCAGCAGTGAGGTGCCTACCTACGAGCAGTACTTC. The full variable domain, with the rest looked up from reference TRBV2 and TRBJ2-7, is EPEVTQTPSHQVTQMGQEVILRCVPISNHLYFYWYRQILGQKVEFLVSFYNNEISEKSEIFDDQFSVERPDGSNFTLKIRSTKLEDSAMYFCASSEVPTYEQYFGPGTRLTVT.

The rearrangement uses TRBV7-2 and TRBJ2-4; D may be TRBD2 (6 bases). Germline V gives CDR1 SGHTA, CDR2 FQGNSA. The CDR3 is 16 residues long. Trimming took off 5 bases at V and 1 base at J, with 15 bases between the two ends. CDR3 coding DNA: TGTGCCAGCAGCCCGCAAGGAGGGTGGGCCAAAAACATTCAGTACTTC. It is translated as CASSPQGGWAKNIQYF.

This clone has a handful of counts. The chain employs TRBV7-9 and TRBJ2-3, with unresolved D. Germline V CDR1 and CDR2: SEHNR, FQNEAQ (reference sequence). The V end lost 5 bases, the J end lost 7 bases, and 10 bases lay between the germline ends. CDR3 length: 12 residues. CDR3: CASSPEAHTQYF. Here the CDR3 DNA reads TGTGCCAGCAGCCCCGAGGCCCATACGCAGTATTTT.

The genes are TRBV7-9 and TRBJ2-7; TRBD2 matches at 8 bases. V was clipped by 0 bases and J by 5 bases; unmatched bases: 15. The germline V gene has CDR1 SEHNR and CDR2 FQNEAQ (reference sequence). CDR3 length equals 18 residues. The CDR3 here is CASSLAEGVAGRGNEQYF. The CDR3 region has the DNA TGTGCCAGCAGCTTAGCGGAGGGAGTAGCGGGAAGGGGAAACGAGCAGTACTTC.

The genes are TRBV28 and TRBJ2-5; tentatively, D is TRBD1 (5 bases). This CDR3 is built from 14 residues. Germline CDR1 MDHEN, CDR2 SYDVKM. The V end was cut by 4 bases, the J end by 4 bases, with 13 bases between. CDR3 nucleotides: TGTGCCAGCAGTTCAAGGGGTATCGGAGAGACCCAGTACTTC. Protein product: CASSSRGIGETQYF.

The V call is TRBV10-3, the J call TRBJ2-1; 8 nucleotides align to TRBD2. The CDR3 is 17 residues long. CDR1 and CDR2 from the germline V gene are ENHRY and SYGVKD. V lost 0 bases and J lost 9; bases outside the gene matches: 13. The CDR3 reads CAISESKRTSLKTEQFF. The CDR3 DNA reads as TGTGCCATCAGTGAGTCGAAACGGACTAGCTTGAAAACTGAGCAGTTCTTC.

J is TRBJ2-3 and V is TRBV6-1; TRBD1 aligns across 7 bases. Per the germline V gene, CDR1 is MNHNS and CDR2 is SASEGT. The CDR3 totals 14 residues. The V gene end was trimmed by 5 bases and the J gene end by 1 base; junction bases not matched to a gene: 3. CDR3 coding DNA: TGTGCCAGCAGTAGGGGGCGCGGCACAGATACGCAGTATTTT. The encoded protein is CASSRGRGTDTQYF.

This clone came up once. The chain has TRBV15 and TRBJ1-1; the D gene is possibly TRBD1 (5 bases). Germline-derived CDR1 and CDR2 are LNHNV and YYDKDF (reference sequence). The V end lost 0 bases, the J end lost 3 bases, and 8 bases lay between the germline ends. The CDR3 contains 14 residues. The CDR3 region is CATSRDGRDTEAFF. CDR3 DNA: TGTGCCACCAGCAGAGACGGCAGGGACACTGAAGCTTTCTTT.

The chain employs TRBV5-4 and TRBJ1-1, with a tentative D call TRBD1 (6 bases). Trimming removed 4 bases at V and 1 base at J, with 14 bases between. This CDR3 region has 15 residues. Germline CDR1 SGHNT, CDR2 YYREEE (reference sequence). The CDR3 loop reads CASSPGMDRNTEAFF. The CDR3 nucleotides read TGTGCCAGCAGCCCGGGGATGGACAGGAACACTGAAGCTTTCTTT. Using reference TRBV5-4 and TRBJ1-1 for the parts outside the CDR3, the full variable domain is ETGVTQSPTHLIKTRGQQVTLRCSSQSGHNTVSWYQQALGQGPQFIFQYYREEENGRGNFPPRFSGLQFPNYSSELNVNALELDDSALYLCASSPGMDRNTEAFFGQGTRLTVV.

The rearrangement uses TRBV19 and TRBJ1-4, with a tentative D call TRBD1 (6 bases). The germline V gene has CDR1 LNHDA and CDR2 SQIVND (reference sequence). The V gene lost 4 bases and the J gene lost 4 bases, with 13 bases spanning the gap. The CDR3 totals 15 residues. The CDR3 nucleotides are TGTGCCAGTAGTACGCAGGGGATATTTAATGAAAAACTGTTTTTT. Amino acids: CASSTQGIFNEKLFF.

The genes are TRBV30 and TRBJ2-4, with TRBD2 identical over 9 bases. Germline V gene sequence: CDR1 GTSNPN, CDR2 SVGIG (reference sequence). Unmatched junction bases numbered 7, after V lost 2 bases and J lost 8 bases. CDR3 length: 14 amino acids. The CDR3 bases are TGTGCCTGGAGTTTTAGCGGGGGCGGCGACATTCAGTACTTC. Its protein product is CAWSFSGGGDIQYF.